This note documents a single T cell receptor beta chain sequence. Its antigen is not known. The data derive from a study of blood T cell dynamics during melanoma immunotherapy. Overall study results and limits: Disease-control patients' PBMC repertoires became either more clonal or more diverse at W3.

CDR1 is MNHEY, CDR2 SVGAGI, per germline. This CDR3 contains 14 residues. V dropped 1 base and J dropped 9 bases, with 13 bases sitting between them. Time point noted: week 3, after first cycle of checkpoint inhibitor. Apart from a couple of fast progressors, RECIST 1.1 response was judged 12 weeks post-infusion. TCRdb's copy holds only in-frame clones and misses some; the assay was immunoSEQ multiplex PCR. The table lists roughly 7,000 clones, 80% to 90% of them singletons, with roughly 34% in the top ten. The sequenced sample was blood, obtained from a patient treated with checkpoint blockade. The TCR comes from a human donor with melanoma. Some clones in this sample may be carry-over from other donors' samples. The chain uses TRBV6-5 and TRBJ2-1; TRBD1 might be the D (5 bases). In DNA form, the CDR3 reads TGTGCCAGCAGTTACTATCAGGGTCAAGGTGAGCAGTTCTTC. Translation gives CASSYYQGQGEQFF.